This T cell receptor beta chain originates from a study of T cell responses to AZD1222 COVID-19 vaccine. Generated by immunoSEQ multiplex PCR, the TCRdb table keeps only in-frame clones and is missing some. Seen here are about 51,000 clones, roughly 89% observed once, and the top ten hold 1% to 1.3%. The germline V gene has CDR1 KGHSH and CDR2 LQKENI. This CDR3 region has 16 residues. J was trimmed by 1 base and V by 2 bases; bases with no gene match: 1. The chain employs TRBV18 and TRBJ2-2, with TRBD2 identical over 10 bases. Sequencing was performed on peripheral blood, taken 28 days after the second AZD1222 dose. The source of this sequence is an adult who received the AZD1222 COVID-19 vaccine. This CDR3 reads CASSPRLAGNTGELFF. As DNA, the CDR3 is TGTGCCAGCTCACCAAGACTAGCGGGGAACACCGGGGAGCTGTTTTTT.